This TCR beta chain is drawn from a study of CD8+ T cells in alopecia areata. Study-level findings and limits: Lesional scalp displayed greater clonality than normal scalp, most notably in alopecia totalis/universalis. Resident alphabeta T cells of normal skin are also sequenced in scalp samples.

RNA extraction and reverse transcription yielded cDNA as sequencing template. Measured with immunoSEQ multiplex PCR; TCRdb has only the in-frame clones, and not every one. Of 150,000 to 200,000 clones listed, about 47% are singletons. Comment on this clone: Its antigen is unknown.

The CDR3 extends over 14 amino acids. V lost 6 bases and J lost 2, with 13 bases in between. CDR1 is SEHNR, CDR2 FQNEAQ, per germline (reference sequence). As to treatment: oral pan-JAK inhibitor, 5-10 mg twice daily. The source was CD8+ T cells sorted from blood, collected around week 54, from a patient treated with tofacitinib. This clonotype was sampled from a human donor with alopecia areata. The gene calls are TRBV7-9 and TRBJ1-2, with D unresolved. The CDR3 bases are TGTGCCAGCAGTTTTGGGGAACTGAACTATGGCTACACCTTC. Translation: CASSFGELNYGYTF.